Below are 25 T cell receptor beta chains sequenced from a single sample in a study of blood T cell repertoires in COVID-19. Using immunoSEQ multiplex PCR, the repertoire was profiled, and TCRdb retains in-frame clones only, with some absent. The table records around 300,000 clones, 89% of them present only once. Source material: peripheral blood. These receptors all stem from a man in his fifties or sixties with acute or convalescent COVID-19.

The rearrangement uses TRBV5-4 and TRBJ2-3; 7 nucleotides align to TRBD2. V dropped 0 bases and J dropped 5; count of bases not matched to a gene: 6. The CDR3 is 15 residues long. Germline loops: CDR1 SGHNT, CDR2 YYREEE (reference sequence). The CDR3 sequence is CASSLEVREGDTQYF. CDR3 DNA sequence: TGTGCCAGCAGCTTGGAGGTCAGGGAGGGAGATACGCAGTATTTT.

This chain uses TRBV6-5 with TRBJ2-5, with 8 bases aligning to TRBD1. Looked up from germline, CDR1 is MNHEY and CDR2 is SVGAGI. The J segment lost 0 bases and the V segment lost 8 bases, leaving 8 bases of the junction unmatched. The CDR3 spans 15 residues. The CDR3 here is CASDRDRGYQETQYF. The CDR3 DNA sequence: TGTGCCAGCGACCGCGACAGGGGTTACCAAGAGACCCAGTACTTC.

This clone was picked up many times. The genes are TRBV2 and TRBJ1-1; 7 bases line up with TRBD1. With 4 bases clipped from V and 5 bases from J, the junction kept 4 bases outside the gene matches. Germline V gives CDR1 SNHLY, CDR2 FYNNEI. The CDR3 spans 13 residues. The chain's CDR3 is CASSADRETEAFF. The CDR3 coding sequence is TGTGCCAGCAGTGCCGACAGGGAGACTGAAGCTTTCTTT.

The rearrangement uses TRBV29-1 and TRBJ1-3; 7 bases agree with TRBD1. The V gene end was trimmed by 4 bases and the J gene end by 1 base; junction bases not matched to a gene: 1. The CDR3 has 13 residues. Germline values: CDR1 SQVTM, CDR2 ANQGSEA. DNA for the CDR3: TGCAGCGTTGGGGACAGATCTGGAAACACCATATATTTT. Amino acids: CSVGDRSGNTIYF.

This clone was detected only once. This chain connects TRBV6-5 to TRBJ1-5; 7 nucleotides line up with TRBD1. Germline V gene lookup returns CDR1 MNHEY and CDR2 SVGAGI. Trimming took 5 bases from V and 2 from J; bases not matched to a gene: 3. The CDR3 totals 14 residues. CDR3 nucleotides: TGTGCCAGCAGTCCCACAGGGGGCAATCAGCCCCAGCATTTT. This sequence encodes CASSPTGGNQPQHF.

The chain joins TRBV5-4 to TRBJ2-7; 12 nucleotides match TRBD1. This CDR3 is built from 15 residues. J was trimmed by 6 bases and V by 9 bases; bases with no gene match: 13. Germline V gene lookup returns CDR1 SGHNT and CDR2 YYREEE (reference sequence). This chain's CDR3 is CATSGQGALSFEQYF. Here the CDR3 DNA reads TGTGCCACCTCGGGACAGGGGGCTTTGTCGTTCGAGCAGTACTTC. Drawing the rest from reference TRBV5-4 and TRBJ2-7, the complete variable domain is ETGVTQSPTHLIKTRGQQVTLRCSSQSGHNTVSWYQQALGQGPQFIFQYYREEENGRGNFPPRFSGLQFPNYSSELNVNALELDDSALYLCATSGQGALSFEQYFGPGTRLTVT.

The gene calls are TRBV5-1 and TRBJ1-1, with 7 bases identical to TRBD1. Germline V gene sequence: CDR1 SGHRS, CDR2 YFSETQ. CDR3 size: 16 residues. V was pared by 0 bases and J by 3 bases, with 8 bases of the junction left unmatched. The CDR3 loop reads CASSLVRGRRDTEAFF. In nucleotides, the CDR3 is TGCGCCAGCAGCTTGGTAAGGGGGCGACGGGACACTGAAGCTTTCTTT. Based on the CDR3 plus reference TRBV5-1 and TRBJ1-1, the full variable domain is KAGVTQTPRYLIKTRGQQVTLSCSPISGHRSVSWYQQTPGQGLQFLFEYFSETQRNKGNFPGRFSGRQFSNSRSEMNVSTLELGDSALYLCASSLVRGRRDTEAFFGQGTRLTVV.

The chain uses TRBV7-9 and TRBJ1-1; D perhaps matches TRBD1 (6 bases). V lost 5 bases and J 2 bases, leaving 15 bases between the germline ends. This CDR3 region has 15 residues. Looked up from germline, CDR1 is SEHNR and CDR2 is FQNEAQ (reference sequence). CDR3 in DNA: TGTGCCAGCAGCCCGCTGACAGGTACCAACACTGAAGCTTTCTTT. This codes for CASSPLTGTNTEAFF.

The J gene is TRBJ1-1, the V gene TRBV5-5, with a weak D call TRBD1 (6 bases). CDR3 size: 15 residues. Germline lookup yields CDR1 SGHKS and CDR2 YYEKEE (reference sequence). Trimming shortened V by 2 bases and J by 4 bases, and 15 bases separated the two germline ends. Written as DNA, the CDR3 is TGTGCCAGCAGCTTTTTCCTCAGGGGCGGCACTGAAGCTTTCTTT. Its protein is CASSFFLRGGTEAFF.

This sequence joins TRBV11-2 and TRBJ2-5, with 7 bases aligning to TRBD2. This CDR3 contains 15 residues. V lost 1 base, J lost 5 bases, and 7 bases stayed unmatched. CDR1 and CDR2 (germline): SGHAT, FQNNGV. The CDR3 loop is CASSLGWGGMETQYF. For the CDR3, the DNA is TGTGCCAGCAGCTTAGGCTGGGGGGGAATGGAGACCCAGTACTTC.

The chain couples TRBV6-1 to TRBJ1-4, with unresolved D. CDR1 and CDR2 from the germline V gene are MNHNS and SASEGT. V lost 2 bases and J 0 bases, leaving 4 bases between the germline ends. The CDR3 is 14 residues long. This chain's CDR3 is CASSEIATNEKLFF. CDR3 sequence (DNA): TGTGCCAGCAGTGAAATAGCAACTAATGAAAAACTGTTTTTT.

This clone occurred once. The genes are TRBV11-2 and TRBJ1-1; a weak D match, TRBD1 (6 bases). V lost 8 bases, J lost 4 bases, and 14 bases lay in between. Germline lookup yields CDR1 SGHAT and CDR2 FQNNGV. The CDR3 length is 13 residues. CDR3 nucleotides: TGTGCCAGCTTACAGGGTCGCCTCACTGAAGCTTTCTTT. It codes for CASLQGRLTEAFF. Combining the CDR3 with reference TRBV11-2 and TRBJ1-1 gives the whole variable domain EAGVAQSPRYKIIEKRQSVAFWCNPISGHATLYWYQQILGQGPKLLIQFQNNGVVDDSQLPKDRFSAERLKGVDSTLKIQPAKLEDSAVYLCASLQGRLTEAFFGQGTRLTVV.

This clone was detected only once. CDR3 sequence reads: CASSYGGGLQETQYF. The CDR3, as DNA: TGTGCCAGCAGTTACGGCGGGGGCCTTCAAGAGACCCAGTACTTC. The V gene is TRBV6-6, the J gene TRBJ2-5; possible D gene TRBD2, 7 bases. V lost 2 bases and J lost 2, with 12 bases in between. This CDR3 contains 15 residues. Germline CDR1 is MNHNY and CDR2 is SVGAGI (reference sequence).

The CDR3 protein is CATSARVFANYGYTF. The CDR3 DNA sequence: TGTGCCACCAGCGCCCGGGTTTTCGCTAACTATGGCTACACCTTC. V is TRBV15 and J is TRBJ1-2, with unresolved D. V lost 5 bases and J lost 0, with 13 bases in between. Germline V gene sequence: CDR1 LNHNV, CDR2 YYDKDF (reference sequence). The CDR3 runs to 15 residues.

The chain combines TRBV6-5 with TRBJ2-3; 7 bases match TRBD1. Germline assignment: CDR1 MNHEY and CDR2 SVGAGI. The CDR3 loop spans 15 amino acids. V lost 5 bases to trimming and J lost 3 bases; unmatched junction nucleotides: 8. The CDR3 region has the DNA TGTGCCAGCAGTCTCCTAAGGACAGGTACAGATACGCAGTATTTT. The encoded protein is CASSLLRTGTDTQYF.

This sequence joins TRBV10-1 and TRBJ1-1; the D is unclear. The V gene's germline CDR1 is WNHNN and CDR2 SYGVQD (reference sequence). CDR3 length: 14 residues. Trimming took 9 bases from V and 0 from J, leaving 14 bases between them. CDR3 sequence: CASSQTVMNTEAFF. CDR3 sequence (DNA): TGCGCCAGTAGTCAAACAGTGATGAACACTGAAGCTTTCTTT.

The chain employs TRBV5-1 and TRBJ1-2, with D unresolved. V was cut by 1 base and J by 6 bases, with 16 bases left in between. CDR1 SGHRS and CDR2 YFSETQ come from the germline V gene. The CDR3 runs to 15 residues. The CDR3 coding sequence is TGCGCCAGCAGCTTGAGCGGCAGGCCAATGGATGGCTACACCTTC. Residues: CASSLSGRPMDGYTF.

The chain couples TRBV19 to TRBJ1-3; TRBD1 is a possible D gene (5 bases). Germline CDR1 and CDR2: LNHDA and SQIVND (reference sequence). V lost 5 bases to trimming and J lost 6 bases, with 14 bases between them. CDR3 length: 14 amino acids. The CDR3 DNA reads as TGTGCCAGTAGTCGAAGGGGACTTGTAAACACCATATATTTT. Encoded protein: CASSRRGLVNTIYF.

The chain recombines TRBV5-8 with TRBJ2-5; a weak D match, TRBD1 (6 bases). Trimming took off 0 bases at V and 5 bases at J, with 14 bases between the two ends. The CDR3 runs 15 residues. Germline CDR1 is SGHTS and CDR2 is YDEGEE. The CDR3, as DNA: TGTGCCAGCAGCTTGGCCAGGGGACCCCAGGAGACCCAGTACTTC. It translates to CASSLARGPQETQYF.

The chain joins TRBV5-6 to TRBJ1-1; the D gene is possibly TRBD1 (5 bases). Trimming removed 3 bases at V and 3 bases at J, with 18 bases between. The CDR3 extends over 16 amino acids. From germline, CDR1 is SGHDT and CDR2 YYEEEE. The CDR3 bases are TGTGCCAGCAGCTCGGGTCGGGGGAACTGGCACACTGAAGCTTTCTTT. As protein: CASSSGRGNWHTEAFF.

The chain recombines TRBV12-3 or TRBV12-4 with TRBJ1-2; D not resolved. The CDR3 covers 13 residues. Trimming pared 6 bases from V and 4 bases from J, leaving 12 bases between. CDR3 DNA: TGTGCCAGCAGCCTGGGAGTTTCCTATGGCTACACCTTC. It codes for CASSLGVSYGYTF.

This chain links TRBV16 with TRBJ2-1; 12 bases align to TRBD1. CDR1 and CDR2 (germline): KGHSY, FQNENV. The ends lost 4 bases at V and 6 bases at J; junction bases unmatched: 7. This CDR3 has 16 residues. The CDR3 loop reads CASSRLPGQGANEQFF. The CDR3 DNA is TGTGCCAGCAGCCGCTTACCGGGACAGGGGGCCAATGAGCAGTTCTTC. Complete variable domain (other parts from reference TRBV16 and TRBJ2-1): GEEVAQTPKHLVRGEGQKAKLYCAPIKGHSYVFWYQQVLKNEFKFLISFQNENVFDETGMPKERFSAKCLPNSPCSLEIQATKLEDSAVYFCASSRLPGQGANEQFFGPGTRLTVL.

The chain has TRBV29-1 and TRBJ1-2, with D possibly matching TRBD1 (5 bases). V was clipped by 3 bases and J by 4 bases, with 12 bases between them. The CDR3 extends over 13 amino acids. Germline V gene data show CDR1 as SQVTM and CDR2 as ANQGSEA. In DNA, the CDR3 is TGCAGCGTTGAGGGTCTCGACAGCTATGGCTACACCTTC. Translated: CSVEGLDSYGYTF.

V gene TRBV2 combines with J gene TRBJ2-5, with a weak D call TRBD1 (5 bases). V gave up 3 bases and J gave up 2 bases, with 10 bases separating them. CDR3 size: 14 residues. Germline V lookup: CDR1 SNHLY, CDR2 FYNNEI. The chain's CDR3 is CASSERTRQETQYF. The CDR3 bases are TGTGCCAGCAGTGAGAGGACACGGCAAGAGACCCAGTACTTC.

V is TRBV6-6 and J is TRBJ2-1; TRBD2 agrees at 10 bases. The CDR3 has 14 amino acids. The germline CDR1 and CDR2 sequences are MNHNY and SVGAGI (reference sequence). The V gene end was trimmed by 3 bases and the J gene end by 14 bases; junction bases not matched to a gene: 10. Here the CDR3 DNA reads TGTGCCAGCAGTTATACCCTAGCGGGGGTGGGAGAGTTCTTC. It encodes CASSYTLAGVGEFF.